These 15 T cell receptor beta chains came from one sample sequenced in a study of regulatory T cells in long-lasting Graves disease. Arm-PCR with iRepertoire HTBI primers amplified the CDR3 regions for these TCR beta libraries. TCRdb independently ran MiXCR on the multiplex PCR reads; one entry per CDR3 protein. This sample has roughly 400,000 distinct CDR3 sequences, with 20% to 25% found just once. Time point denoted: persistent/refractory GD, antithyroid drugs over 5 years with positive TRAb. The TCR library used RNA extracted from PBMCs. This material consisted of peripheral blood mononuclear cells (PBMCs), taken when the disease was refractory, from a patient treated with antithyroid drugs. All receptors derive from a female donor with Graves disease.

This clonotype appeared many times. The chain carries TRBV24-1 and TRBJ1-1; the D gene is possibly TRBD1 (5 bases). Trimming cost V 10 bases and J 0 bases, with 11 bases left between them. The CDR3 length is 13 residues. Germline V CDR1 and CDR2: KGHDR, SFDVKD. The CDR3 sequence is CATRRDLNTEAFF. The DNA for the CDR3 is TGTGCCACGCGGCGGGACTTGAACACTGAAGCTTTCTTT.

This clonotype showed up just a few times. This sequence joins TRBV6-2 or TRBV6-3 and TRBJ2-2; 7 nucleotides match TRBD1. CDR3 size: 15 residues. CDR1 MNHEY and CDR2 SVGEGT come from the germline V gene. J lost 7 bases, V lost 4 bases, and 9 bases had no gene match. CDR3 sequence (DNA): TGTGCCAGCAGTTCCTCGACAGGGTTCGTCGGGGAGCTGTTTTTT. Residues: CASSSSTGFVGELFF.

This clonotype was detected many times. The chain uses TRBV3-1 and TRBJ1-1; unclear D gene. Germline CDR1 is LGHDT and CDR2 is YNNKEL (reference sequence). The CDR3 totals 15 residues. The V and J ends lost 1 base and 0 bases respectively, with 9 bases between them. The CDR3 loop reads CASSQVGPMNTEAFF. The CDR3, as DNA: TGTGCCAGCAGCCAAGTAGGACCCATGAACACTGAAGCTTTCTTT.

This clonotype was seen ten or more times. The CDR3 bases are TGTGCCAGCAGCAAGAATACAGGGACTGAAGCTTTCTTT. This translates into CASSKNTGTEAFF. The chain couples TRBV2 to TRBJ1-1; D perhaps matches TRBD1 (6 bases). The V end lost 6 bases, the J end lost 5 bases, and 13 bases lay between the germline ends. Germline CDR1 is SNHLY and CDR2 is FYNNEI. The CDR3 has 13 amino acids.

This clonotype occurred many times. The chain carries TRBV27 and TRBJ2-7, with 10 positions matching TRBD1. The CDR3 contains 15 residues. Germline assignment: CDR1 MNHEY and CDR2 SMNVEV (reference sequence). V shed 8 bases, J shed 6 bases, and the junction held 13 bases outside the gene matches. CDR3 region: CASRKEGTGVFEQYF. The CDR3 DNA follows: TGTGCCAGCCGGAAAGAGGGGACAGGGGTATTCGAGCAGTACTTC.

CDR3 DNA: TGTGCCAGCAGCGTAACGCTAGCGGGAGGTGCTAACAATGAGCAGTTCTTC. It yields the protein CASSVTLAGGANNEQFF. The V call is TRBV9, the J call TRBJ2-1, with TRBD2 identical over 11 bases. The CDR3 is made up of 17 amino acids. V was pared by 1 base and J by 5 bases, with 8 bases of the junction left unmatched. Germline V lookup: CDR1 SGDLS, CDR2 YYNGEE.

The sample holds one count of this clonotype. The chain carries TRBV5-4 and TRBJ2-2, with TRBD1 as a possible D gene (5 bases). The CDR3 length is 14 residues. V lost 4 bases and J lost 3, with 10 bases in between. The germline V gene has CDR1 SGHNT and CDR2 YYREEE (reference sequence). The CDR3 reads CASSHLTDTGELFF. The CDR3 region has the DNA TGTGCCAGCAGCCACCTGACAGACACCGGGGAGCTGTTTTTT.

This clonotype was found a few times. DNA for the CDR3: TGTGCCAGCAGCAGGACTAGCGGGAGGAACTCCTACGAGCAGTACTTC. This codes for CASSRTSGRNSYEQYF. The chain joins TRBV25-1 to TRBJ2-7, with TRBD2 identical over 14 bases. The CDR3 is 16 residues long. The J segment lost 0 bases and the V segment lost 6 bases, leaving 4 bases of the junction unmatched. CDR1 and CDR2 from the germline V gene are MGHDK and SYGVNS.

This clonotype was picked up a small number of times. The V gene is TRBV11-2, the J gene TRBJ2-2, with D possibly matching TRBD1 (5 bases). V dropped 4 bases and J dropped 7 bases, with 16 bases sitting between them. Germline V gene data show CDR1 as SGHAT and CDR2 as FQNNGV. This CDR3 spans 15 amino acids. CDR3: CASSSKAQGVGELFF. The CDR3 nucleotides are TGTGCCAGCAGCTCAAAAGCGCAGGGTGTCGGGGAGCTGTTTTTT.

This clonotype has only a few counts. V is TRBV6-1 and J is TRBJ2-7; 9 nucleotides match TRBD1. The CDR3 sequence is 15 residues long. The V and J ends lost 6 bases and 5 bases, in that order; junction bases with no gene match: 11. CDR1 is MNHNS, CDR2 SASEGT, per germline. DNA of the CDR3: TGTGCCAGCAGACGACCCGGGACAGGGCTCCACGAGCAGTACTTC. This gives the protein CASRRPGTGLHEQYF.

This clonotype was seen many times. The chain joins TRBV6-5 to TRBJ2-5; D is unclear. Trimming left V 0 bases short and J 5 bases short, with 10 bases between. Germline V gives CDR1 MNHEY, CDR2 SVGAGI. CDR3 length equals 14 residues. This chain's CDR3 is CASSYSEERETQYF. For the CDR3, the DNA is TGTGCCAGCAGTTACTCAGAGGAACGGGAGACCCAGTACTTC.

The chain employs TRBV12-3 or TRBV12-4 and TRBJ2-7; D unresolved. Trimming took 3 bases from V and 0 from J, leaving 12 bases between them. There are 15 residues in the CDR3. CDR3 loop: CASSFGQARSYEQYF. CDR3 DNA sequence: TGTGCCAGCAGTTTCGGCCAGGCCCGCTCCTACGAGCAGTACTTC.

There are many counts of this clonotype. The V and J genes are TRBV20-1 and TRBJ1-4, with D uncertain. Germline V gives CDR1 DFQATT, CDR2 SNEGSKA (reference sequence). The germline V and J ends were trimmed by 3 bases and 8 bases, with 13 bases remaining between them. There are 13 residues in the CDR3. The CDR3 nucleotides read TGCAGTGCTAGCGAAGCTCCGGTCGAAAAACTGTTTTTT. Residues: CSASEAPVEKLFF.

J is TRBJ2-1 and V is TRBV7-2; D could derive from TRBD1 or TRBD2 (6 bases each). Trimming stripped 1 base from V and 5 bases from J, with 15 bases between. Per the germline V gene, CDR1 is SGHTA and CDR2 is FQGNSA. The CDR3 is made up of 16 amino acids. As DNA, the CDR3 is TGTGCCAGCAGCTTAGTTGGATGGGGGGCGAACAATGAGCAGTTCTTC. Translated, it gives CASSLVGWGANNEQFF.

For this clonotype: Mismatch with germline at one junction end may stem from a read error. The V and J genes are TRBV2 and TRBJ2-7; TRBD2 agrees at 7 bases. The CDR3 runs 17 residues. CDR1 SNHLY and CDR2 FYNNEI come from the germline V gene. The CDR3 reads CASSEGAGFLSSYEQYF. DNA of the CDR3: TGTGCCAGCAGCGAAGGAGCGGGGTTTCTAAGCTCCTACGAGCAGTACTTC. Drawing the rest from reference TRBV2 and TRBJ2-7, the complete variable domain is EPEVTQTPSHQVTQMGQEVILRCVPISNHLYFYWYRQILGQKVEFLVSFYNNEISEKSEIFDDQFSVERPDGSNFTLKIRSTKLEDSAMYFCASSEGAGFLSSYEQYFGPGTRLTVT.